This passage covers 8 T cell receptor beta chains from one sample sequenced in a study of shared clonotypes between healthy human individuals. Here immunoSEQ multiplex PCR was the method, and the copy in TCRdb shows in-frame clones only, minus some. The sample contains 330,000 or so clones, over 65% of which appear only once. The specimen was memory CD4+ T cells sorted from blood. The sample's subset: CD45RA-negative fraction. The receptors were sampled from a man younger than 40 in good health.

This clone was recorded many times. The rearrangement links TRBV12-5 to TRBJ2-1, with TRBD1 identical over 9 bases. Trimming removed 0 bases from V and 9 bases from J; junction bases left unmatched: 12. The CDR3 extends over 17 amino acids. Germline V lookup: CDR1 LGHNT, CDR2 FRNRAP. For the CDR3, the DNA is TGTGCTAGTGGTTTGGTATCTGTACAGGGGGCCCGGGTTGAGCAGTTCTTC. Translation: CASGLVSVQGARVEQFF.

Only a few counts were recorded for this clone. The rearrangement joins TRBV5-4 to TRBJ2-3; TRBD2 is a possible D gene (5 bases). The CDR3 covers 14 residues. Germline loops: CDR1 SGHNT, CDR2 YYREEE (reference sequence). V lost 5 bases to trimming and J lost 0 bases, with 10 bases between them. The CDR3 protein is CASRLQRSTDTQYF. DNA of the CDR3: TGTGCCAGCAGGTTACAGCGGAGCACAGATACGCAGTATTTT.

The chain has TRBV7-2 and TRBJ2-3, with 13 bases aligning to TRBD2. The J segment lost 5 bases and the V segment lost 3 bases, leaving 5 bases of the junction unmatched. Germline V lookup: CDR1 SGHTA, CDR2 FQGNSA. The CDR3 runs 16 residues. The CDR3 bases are TGTGCCAGCAGCTTTATTGGACTAGCGGGAGAAGATACGCAGTATTTT. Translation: CASSFIGLAGEDTQYF. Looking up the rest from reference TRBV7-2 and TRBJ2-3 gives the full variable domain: GAGVSQSPSNKVTEKGKDVELRCDPISGHTALYWYRQSLGQGLEFLIYFQGNSAPDKSGLPSDRFSAERTGGSVSTLTIQRTQQEDSAVYLCASSFIGLAGEDTQYFGPGTRLTVL.

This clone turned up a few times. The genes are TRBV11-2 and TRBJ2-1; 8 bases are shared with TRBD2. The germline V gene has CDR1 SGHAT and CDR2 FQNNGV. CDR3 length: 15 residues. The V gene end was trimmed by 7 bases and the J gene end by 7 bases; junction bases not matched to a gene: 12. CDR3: CASTLDRGGRNEQFF. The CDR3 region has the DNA TGTGCCAGCACCCTGGACCGGGGGGGGAGGAATGAGCAGTTCTTC. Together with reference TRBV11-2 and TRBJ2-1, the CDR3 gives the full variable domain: EAGVAQSPRYKIIEKRQSVAFWCNPISGHATLYWYQQILGQGPKLLIQFQNNGVVDDSQLPKDRFSAERLKGVDSTLKIQPAKLEDSAVYLCASTLDRGGRNEQFFGPGTRLTVL.

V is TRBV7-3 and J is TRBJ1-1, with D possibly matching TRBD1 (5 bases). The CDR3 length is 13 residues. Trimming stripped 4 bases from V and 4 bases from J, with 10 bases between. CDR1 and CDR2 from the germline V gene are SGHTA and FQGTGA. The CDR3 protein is CASSSRGGTEAFF. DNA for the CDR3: TGTGCCAGCAGCTCAAGGGGTGGCACTGAAGCTTTCTTT.

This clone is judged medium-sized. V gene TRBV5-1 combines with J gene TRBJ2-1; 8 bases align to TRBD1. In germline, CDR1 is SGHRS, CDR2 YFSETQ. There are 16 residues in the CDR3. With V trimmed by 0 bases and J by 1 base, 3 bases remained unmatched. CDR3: CASSLGDRGSYNEQFF. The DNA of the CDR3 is TGCGCCAGCAGCTTGGGAGACAGGGGATCCTACAATGAGCAGTTCTTC.

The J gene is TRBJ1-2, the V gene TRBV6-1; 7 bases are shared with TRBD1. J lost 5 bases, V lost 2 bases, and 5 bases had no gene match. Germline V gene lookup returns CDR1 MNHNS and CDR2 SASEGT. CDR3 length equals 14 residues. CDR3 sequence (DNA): TGTGCCAGCAGTGAATTACAGGGGAGTTATGGCTACACCTTC. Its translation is CASSELQGSYGYTF.

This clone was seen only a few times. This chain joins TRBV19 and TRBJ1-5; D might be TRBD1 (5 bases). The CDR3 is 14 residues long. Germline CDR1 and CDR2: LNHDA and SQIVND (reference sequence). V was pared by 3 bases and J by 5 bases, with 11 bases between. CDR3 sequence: CASSISGGDQPQHF. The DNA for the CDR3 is TGTGCCAGTAGTATCTCCGGGGGGGATCAGCCCCAGCATTTT.